The rows below give T cell receptor beta chains drawn from one sample of a study of human T cells and chemical hapten exposure. TCRdb ran MiXCR on the RACE reads and lists one entry per CDR3 protein. Of 60,000 or so distinct CDR3 sequences listed, approximately 10% are singletons. The source material was whole blood, sampled in connection with sensitization to the hapten diphenylcyclopropenone (DPC). The origin of the receptors is a man aged 40-55 years with alopecia areata. Some clones in this sample may be carry-over from other donors' samples. The CDR3 runs from the conserved cysteine through the conserved F or W. The order of the fields is V gene, D gene, J gene, clone size, CDR3 protein, CDR3 DNA. D genes are given only for firm matches. A clone size is listed for some rows: how often the clone was seen (once, few, many), or a class if it is expanded.

>TRBV28|TRBD1|TRBJ1-1|few
CASSSYGTANTEAFF
TGTGCCAGCAGTTCTTACGGGACAGCGAACACTGAAGCTTTCTTT
>TRBV9|TRBD1|TRBJ1-2|few
CASSVDGDRVRGYTF
TGTGCCAGCAGCGTAGATGGGGACAGGGTACGTGGCTACACCTTC
>TRBV28|-|TRBJ1-2|-
CASSLRKEGGYTF
TGTGCCAGCAGTTTAAGGAAGGAAGGTGGCTACACCTTC
>TRBV7-9|-|TRBJ1-6|-
CASSFGRSSYNSPLHF
TGTGCCAGCAGCTTTGGGAGAAGCTCCTATAATTCACCCCTCCACTTT
>TRBV2|TRBD1|TRBJ2-3|many
CASSETGGPDTQYF
TGTGCCAGCAGCGAGACAGGGGGCCCAGATACGCAGTATTTT
>TRBV12-3/TRBV12-4|-|TRBJ2-2|many
CASSRLRGVGELFF
TGTGCCAGCAGTAGACTTCGAGGCGTCGGGGAGCTGTTTTTT
>TRBV28|-|TRBJ1-5|many
CASSLVGGLNQPQHF
TGTGCCAGCAGTTTAGTCGGGGGCCTCAATCAGCCCCAGCATTTT
>TRBV20-1|-|TRBJ1-1|few
CSAPKPTGNTEAFF
TGCAGTGCTCCCAAACCTACTGGGAACACTGAAGCTTTCTTT
>TRBV4-3|TRBD1|TRBJ2-2|few
CASSRYRGSTGELFF
TGCGCCAGCAGCCGCTACAGGGGCTCGACCGGGGAGCTGTTTTTT
>TRBV7-9|TRBD1|TRBJ1-5|many
CASSLEGAGIQPQHF
TGTGCCAGCAGCTTAGAGGGGGCAGGAATTCAGCCCCAGCATTTT